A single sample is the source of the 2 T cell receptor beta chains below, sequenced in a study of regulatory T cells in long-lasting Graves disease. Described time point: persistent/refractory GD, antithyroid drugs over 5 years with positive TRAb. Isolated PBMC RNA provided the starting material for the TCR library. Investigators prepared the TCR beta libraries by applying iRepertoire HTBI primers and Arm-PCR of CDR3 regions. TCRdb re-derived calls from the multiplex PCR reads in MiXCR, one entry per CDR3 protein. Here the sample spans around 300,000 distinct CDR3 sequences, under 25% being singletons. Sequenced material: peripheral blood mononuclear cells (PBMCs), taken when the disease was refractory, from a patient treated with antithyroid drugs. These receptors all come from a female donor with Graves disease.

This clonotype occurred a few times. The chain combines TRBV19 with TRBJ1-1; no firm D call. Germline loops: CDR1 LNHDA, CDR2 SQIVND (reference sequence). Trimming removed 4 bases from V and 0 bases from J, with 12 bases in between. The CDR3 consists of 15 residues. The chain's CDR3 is CASSTFGTVNTEAFF. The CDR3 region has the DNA TGTGCCAGTAGTACTTTCGGAACAGTGAACACTGAAGCTTTCTTT.

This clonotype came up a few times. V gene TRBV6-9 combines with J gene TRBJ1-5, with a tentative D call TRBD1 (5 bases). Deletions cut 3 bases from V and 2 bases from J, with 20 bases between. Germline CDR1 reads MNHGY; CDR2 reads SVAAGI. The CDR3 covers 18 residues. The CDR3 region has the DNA TGTGCCAGCAGTTACTCAGGGAGTACGGGGTCTGGCAATCAGCCCCAGCATTTT. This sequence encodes CASSYSGSTGSGNQPQHF.